One sample yielded the 16 T cell receptor beta chains listed below, sequenced in a study of OX40 agonist ivuxolimab in advanced cancers. Sequencing used immunoSEQ multiplex PCR; TCRdb keeps in-frame clones, though not all of them. The sample carries 65,000 to 75,000 clones, 70% to 90% recorded once. The sample was CD4+ or CD8+ T cells sorted from blood, taken in a trial of the OX40 agonist ivuxolimab. The receptors were sampled from an adult with an advanced solid tumor such as melanoma, head and neck, liver or kidney cancer.

This chain joins TRBV7-2 and TRBJ1-1; D uncertain. This CDR3 region has 13 residues. V lost 4 bases to trimming and J lost 1 base, with 7 bases between them. Per germline, CDR1 SGHTA and CDR2 FQGNSA. This CDR3 is CASSSQRNTEAFF. The DNA of the CDR3 is TGTGCCAGCAGCTCACAGCGGAACACTGAAGCTTTCTTT.

The chain is built from TRBV2 and TRBJ1-6; D is perhaps TRBD1 (6 bases). The CDR3 runs to 17 residues. Trimming removed 4 bases from V and 3 bases from J, with 16 bases in between. CDR1 is SNHLY and CDR2 is FYNNEI in the germline V gene. In DNA form, the CDR3 reads TGTGCCAGCAGTGCCTCATCGACAGGTGGCTATAATTCACCCCTCCACTTT. Translation: CASSASSTGGYNSPLHF.

The rearrangement links TRBV2 to TRBJ2-7; D not certain. Germline lookup yields CDR1 SNHLY and CDR2 FYNNEI. Trimming pared 2 bases from V and 0 bases from J, leaving 8 bases between. The CDR3 extends over 14 amino acids. The CDR3 region is CASSENRISYEQYF. The CDR3 region has the DNA TGTGCCAGCAGTGAAAACCGCATCTCCTACGAGCAGTACTTC.

The chain uses TRBV6-4 and TRBJ2-2; no reliable D call. This CDR3 comprises 14 residues. Germline values: CDR1 MRHNA, CDR2 SNTAGT. V lost 4 bases and J 1 base, leaving 7 bases between the germline ends. In DNA, the CDR3 is TGTGCCAGCAGTGTTTCACTGAACACCGGGGAGCTGTTTTTT. This sequence encodes CASSVSLNTGELFF.

The chain recombines TRBV5-1 with TRBJ2-1; 10 positions agree with TRBD2. Trimming took 4 bases from V and 4 from J; bases not matched to a gene: 5. This CDR3 region has 15 residues. Germline assignment: CDR1 SGHRS and CDR2 YFSETQ. CDR3 in DNA: TGCGCCAGCAGCGGGGGACTAGCGCATTACAATGAGCAGTTCTTC. This gives the protein CASSGGLAHYNEQFF.

J is TRBJ1-1 and V is TRBV10-1, with D uncertain. Germline lookup yields CDR1 WNHNN and CDR2 SYGVQD (reference sequence). Trimming stripped 8 bases from V and 3 bases from J, with 16 bases between. The CDR3 contains 14 residues. The CDR3 protein is CASGNSDGYTEAFF. CDR3 nucleotides: TGCGCCAGCGGGAATTCGGACGGATACACTGAAGCTTTCTTT.

This clone occurred a few times. This chain connects TRBV4-2 to TRBJ1-2; D ambiguous. V lost 2 bases, J lost 2 bases, and 12 bases lay in between. The CDR3 is made up of 15 amino acids. Germline CDR1 is LGHNA and CDR2 is YNFKEQ. CDR3 nucleotides: TGTGCCAGCAGCCAATCCGGGGTTGCGAACTATGGCTACACCTTC. This sequence encodes CASSQSGVANYGYTF.

V gene TRBV28 combines with J gene TRBJ1-2; a weak D match, TRBD1 (6 bases). Trimming removed 5 bases at V and 2 bases at J, with 15 bases between. Germline-derived CDR1 and CDR2 are MDHEN and SYDVKM. The length of the CDR3 is 15 residues. The CDR3 DNA follows: TGTGCCAGCAGTCCACTAGACAGGATAAACTATGGCTACACCTTC. Encoded protein: CASSPLDRINYGYTF.

The rearrangement joins TRBV7-3 to TRBJ2-7, with D possibly being TRBD1 (6 bases). Germline values: CDR1 SGHTA, CDR2 FQGTGA. The CDR3 runs 14 residues. Trimming stripped 4 bases from V and 0 bases from J, with 10 bases between. The CDR3 DNA reads as TGTGCCAGCAGCTCCGGACAGAGCTCCTACGAGCAGTACTTC. Encoded protein: CASSSGQSSYEQYF. Drawing the rest from reference TRBV7-3 and TRBJ2-7, the complete variable domain is GAGVSQTPSNKVTEKGKYVELRCDPISGHTALYWYRQSLGQGPEFLIYFQGTGAADDSGLPNDRFFAVRPEGSVSTLKIQRTERGDSAVYLCASSSGQSSYEQYFGPGTRLTVT.

V and J are TRBV5-1 and TRBJ2-1; the match to TRBD2 covers 7 bases. Trimming took 4 bases from V and 8 from J; bases not matched to a gene: 15. Germline CDR1 SGHRS, CDR2 YFSETQ. This CDR3 is built from 16 residues. The DNA of the CDR3 is TGCGCCAGCAGCCCGGCTAGGGGAGGGGTGTTACATGAGCAGTTCTTC. Its protein product is CASSPARGGVLHEQFF.

The chain couples TRBV5-4 to TRBJ1-2, with TRBD1 as a possible D gene (5 bases). CDR3 length: 15 residues. Trimming removed 3 bases at V and 2 bases at J, with 14 bases between. Germline V CDR1 and CDR2: SGHNT, YYREEE (reference sequence). The chain's CDR3 is CASSSRDGQNYGYTF. CDR3 bases: TGTGCCAGCAGCTCCAGGGACGGACAAAACTATGGCTACACCTTC.

V usage is TRBV5-6 and J usage is TRBJ1-1, with D maybe TRBD1 (6 bases). This CDR3 has 15 residues. Germline CDR1 SGHDT, CDR2 YYEEEE. The germline V and J ends were trimmed by 4 bases and 4 bases, with 17 bases remaining between them. The CDR3, as DNA: TGTGCCAGCAGCCCCCGCGCAGGGGTAGGCACTGAAGCTTTCTTT. Residues: CASSPRAGVGTEAFF.

This sequence joins TRBV5-4 and TRBJ2-1, with 11 bases matching TRBD1. The germline V gene has CDR1 SGHNT and CDR2 YYREEE (reference sequence). J was trimmed by 8 bases and V by 3 bases; bases with no gene match: 10. CDR3 size: 16 residues. CDR3 loop: CASSSGAGQGADEQFF. In DNA form, the CDR3 reads TGTGCCAGCAGCTCAGGGGCCGGACAGGGGGCGGATGAGCAGTTCTTC.

The CDR3 bases are TGTGCTAGTGGTCCTGGGACTGGCAATGAGCAGTTCTTC. It codes for CASGPGTGNEQFF. The chain couples TRBV12-5 to TRBJ2-1; the D gene is possibly TRBD2 (6 bases). Between the trimmed V and J ends, which lost 5 bases and 6 bases, there was a span of 11 bases. From germline, CDR1 is LGHNT and CDR2 FRNRAP. This CDR3 has 13 residues.

The V and J genes are TRBV28 and TRBJ2-3; the D gene is possibly TRBD2 (6 bases). The CDR3 has 15 residues. In germline, CDR1 is MDHEN, CDR2 SYDVKM. V lost 3 bases and J 2 bases, leaving 12 bases between the germline ends. The DNA of the CDR3 is TGTGCCAGCAGTTTTGGAGGGGTCCTCACAGATACGCAGTATTTT. Translating it yields CASSFGGVLTDTQYF.

The chain couples TRBV6-1 to TRBJ1-6; TRBD1 might be the D (5 bases). The germline V gene encodes CDR1 MNHNS and CDR2 SASEGT. Trimming shortened V by 7 bases and J by 5 bases, and 15 bases separated the two germline ends. This CDR3 contains 15 residues. This chain's CDR3 is CASKDQGTHNSPLHF. The CDR3 nucleotides are TGTGCCAGCAAAGACCAGGGTACCCATAATTCACCCCTCCACTTT.